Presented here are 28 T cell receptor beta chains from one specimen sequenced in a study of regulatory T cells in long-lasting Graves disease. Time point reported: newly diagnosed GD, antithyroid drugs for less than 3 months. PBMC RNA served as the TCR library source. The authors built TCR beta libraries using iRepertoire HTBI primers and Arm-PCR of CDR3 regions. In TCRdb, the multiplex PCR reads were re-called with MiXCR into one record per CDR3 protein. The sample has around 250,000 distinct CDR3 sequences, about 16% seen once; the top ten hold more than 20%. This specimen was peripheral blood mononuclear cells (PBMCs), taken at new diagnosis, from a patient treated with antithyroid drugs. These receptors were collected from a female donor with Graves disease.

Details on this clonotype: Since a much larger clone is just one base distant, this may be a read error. This CDR3 reads CSARDWEQAAEQFF. CDR3 nucleotides: TGCAGTGCTAGAGATTGGGAGCAGGCCGCTGAGCAGTTCTTC. This chain links TRBV20-1 with TRBJ2-1; D is perhaps TRBD2 (5 bases). The V end was cut by 0 bases, the J end by 9 bases, with 15 bases between. This CDR3 comprises 14 residues. Germline V gene data show CDR1 as DFQATT and CDR2 as SNEGSKA (reference sequence).

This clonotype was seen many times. The CDR3 loop is CASSDDLYGYTF. In DNA form, the CDR3 reads TGTGCCAGCAGCGACGACCTCTATGGCTACACCTTC. The genes are TRBV9 and TRBJ1-2; D is unclear. This CDR3 is built from 12 residues. Looked up from germline, CDR1 is SGDLS and CDR2 is YYNGEE. V lost 3 bases and J lost 4, with 7 bases in between.

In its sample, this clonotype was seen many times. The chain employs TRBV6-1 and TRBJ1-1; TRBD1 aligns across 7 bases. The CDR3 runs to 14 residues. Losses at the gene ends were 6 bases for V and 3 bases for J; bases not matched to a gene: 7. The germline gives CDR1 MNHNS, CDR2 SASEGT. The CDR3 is CASSPTGRHTEAFF. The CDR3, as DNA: TGTGCCAGCAGCCCGACAGGGCGACACACTGAAGCTTTCTTT.

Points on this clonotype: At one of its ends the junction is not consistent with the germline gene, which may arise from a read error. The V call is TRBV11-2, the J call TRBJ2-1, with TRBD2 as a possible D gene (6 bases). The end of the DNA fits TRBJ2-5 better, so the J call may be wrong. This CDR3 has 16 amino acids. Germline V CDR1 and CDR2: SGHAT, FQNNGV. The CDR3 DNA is TGTGCCAGCAGCTTAGGTAATAGCGGAAATCAAGAGTCCCAGTACTTC. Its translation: CASSLGNSGNQESQYF.

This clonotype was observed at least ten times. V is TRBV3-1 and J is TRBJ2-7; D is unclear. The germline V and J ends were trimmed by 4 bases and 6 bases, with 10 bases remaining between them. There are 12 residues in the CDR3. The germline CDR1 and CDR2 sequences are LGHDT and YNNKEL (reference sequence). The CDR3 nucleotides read TGTGCCAGCAGCCCCCCTGACGGCGAGCAGTACTTC. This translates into CASSPPDGEQYF.

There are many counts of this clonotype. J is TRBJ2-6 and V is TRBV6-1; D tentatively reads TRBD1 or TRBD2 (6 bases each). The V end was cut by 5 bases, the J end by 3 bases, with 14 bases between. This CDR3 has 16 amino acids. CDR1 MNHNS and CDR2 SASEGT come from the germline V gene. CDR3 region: CASSRVGGRGANVLTF. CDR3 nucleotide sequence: TGTGCCAGCAGTCGGGTTGGGGGGCGTGGGGCCAACGTCCTGACTTTC.

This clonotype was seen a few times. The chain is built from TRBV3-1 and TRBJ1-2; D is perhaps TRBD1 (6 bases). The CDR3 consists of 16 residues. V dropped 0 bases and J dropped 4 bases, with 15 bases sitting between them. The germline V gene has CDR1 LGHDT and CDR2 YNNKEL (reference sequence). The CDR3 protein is CASSQDVSVTGYGYTF. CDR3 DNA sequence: TGTGCCAGCAGCCAAGACGTATCTGTGACAGGCTATGGCTACACCTTC.

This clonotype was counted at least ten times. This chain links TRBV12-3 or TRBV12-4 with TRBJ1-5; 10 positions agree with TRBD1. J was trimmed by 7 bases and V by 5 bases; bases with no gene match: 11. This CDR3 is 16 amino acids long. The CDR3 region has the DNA TGTGCCAGCAGTCCGGCCGACAGGGGGCGCGGGCAGCCCCAGCATTTT. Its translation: CASSPADRGRGQPQHF.

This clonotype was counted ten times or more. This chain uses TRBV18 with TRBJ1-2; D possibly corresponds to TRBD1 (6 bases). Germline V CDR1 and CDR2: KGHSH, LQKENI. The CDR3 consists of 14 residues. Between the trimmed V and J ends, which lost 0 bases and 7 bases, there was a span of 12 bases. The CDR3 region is CASSPPRGQGGYTF. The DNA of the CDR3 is TGTGCCAGCTCACCACCTCGGGGGCAGGGTGGCTACACCTTC.

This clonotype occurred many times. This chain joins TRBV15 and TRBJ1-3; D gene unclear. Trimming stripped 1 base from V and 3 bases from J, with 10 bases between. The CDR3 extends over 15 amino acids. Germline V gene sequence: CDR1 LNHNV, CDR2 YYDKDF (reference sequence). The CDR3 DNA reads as TGTGCCACCAGCAGAGCCGGGCAGGTTGGAAACACCATATATTTT. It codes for CATSRAGQVGNTIYF.

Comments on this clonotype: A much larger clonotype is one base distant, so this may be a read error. The CDR3 DNA reads TGCGCCAACAGCGACCCCCCCAGCGGGAATTGCTACGAGCAGTACTTC. This codes for CANSDPPSGNCYEQYF. J is TRBJ2-7 and V is TRBV10-1; 7 bases line up with TRBD2. The CDR3 length is 16 residues. Trimming removed 10 bases from V and 3 bases from J; junction bases left unmatched: 18. Germline V gene sequence: CDR1 WNHNN, CDR2 SYGVQD (reference sequence).

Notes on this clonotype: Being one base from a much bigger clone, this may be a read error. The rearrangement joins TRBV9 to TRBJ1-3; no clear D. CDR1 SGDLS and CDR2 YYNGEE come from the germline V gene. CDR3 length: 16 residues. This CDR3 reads CTSSATGSASGNTIYF. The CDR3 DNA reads TGTACCAGCAGCGCAACGGGGTCAGCGTCAGGAAACACCATATATTTT.

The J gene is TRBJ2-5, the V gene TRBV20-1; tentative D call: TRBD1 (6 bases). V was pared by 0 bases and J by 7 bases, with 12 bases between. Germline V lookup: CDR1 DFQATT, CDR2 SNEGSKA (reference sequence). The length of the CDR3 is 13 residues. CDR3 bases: TGCAGTGCTAGAGACACAGGGCCAGGGACCCAGTACTTC. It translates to CSARDTGPGTQYF.

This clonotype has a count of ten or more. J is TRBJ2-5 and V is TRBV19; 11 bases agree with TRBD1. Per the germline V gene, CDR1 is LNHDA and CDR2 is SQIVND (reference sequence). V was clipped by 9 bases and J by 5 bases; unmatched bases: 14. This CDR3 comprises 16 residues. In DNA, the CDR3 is TGTGCCAGAGCCCCACCCCGGGACAGGGGGTTTGAGACCCAGTACTTC. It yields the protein CARAPPRDRGFETQYF.

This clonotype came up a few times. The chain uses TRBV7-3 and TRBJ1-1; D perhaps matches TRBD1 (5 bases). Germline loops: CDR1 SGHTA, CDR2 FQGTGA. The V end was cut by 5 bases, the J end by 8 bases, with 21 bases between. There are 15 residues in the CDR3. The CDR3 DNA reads TGTGCCAGCAGCCCGCCCGGGGCGGAGGTACACGAAGCTTTCTTT. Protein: CASSPPGAEVHEAFF.

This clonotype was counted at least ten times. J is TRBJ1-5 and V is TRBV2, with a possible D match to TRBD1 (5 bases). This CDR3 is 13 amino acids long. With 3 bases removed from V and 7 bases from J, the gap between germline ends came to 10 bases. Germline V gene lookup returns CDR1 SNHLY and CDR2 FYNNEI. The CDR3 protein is CASSDQGKQPQHF. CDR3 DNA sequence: TGTGCCAGCAGTGACCAGGGTAAACAGCCCCAGCATTTT.

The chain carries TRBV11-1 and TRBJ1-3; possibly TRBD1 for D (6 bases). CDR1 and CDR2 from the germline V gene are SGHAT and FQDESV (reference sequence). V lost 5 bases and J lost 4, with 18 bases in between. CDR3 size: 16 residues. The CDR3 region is CASSQGMAGAGNTIYF. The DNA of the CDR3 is TGTGCCAGCAGCCAGGGGATGGCCGGGGCGGGAAACACCATATATTTT.

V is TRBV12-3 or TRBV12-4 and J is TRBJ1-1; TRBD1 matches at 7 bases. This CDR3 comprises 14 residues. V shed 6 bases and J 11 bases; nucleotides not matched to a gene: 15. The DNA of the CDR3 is TGTGCCAGCAGCCCACCGTTGGCCGGGACAGATGCTTTCTTT. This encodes CASSPPLAGTDAFF.

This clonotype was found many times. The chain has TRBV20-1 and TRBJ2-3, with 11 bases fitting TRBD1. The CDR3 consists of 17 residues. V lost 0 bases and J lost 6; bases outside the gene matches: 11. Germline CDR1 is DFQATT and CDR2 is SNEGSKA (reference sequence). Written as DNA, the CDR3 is TGCAGTGCTAGAGACCCCCGGGGACAGGGGGGAGGGGATACGCAGTATTTT. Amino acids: CSARDPRGQGGGDTQYF.

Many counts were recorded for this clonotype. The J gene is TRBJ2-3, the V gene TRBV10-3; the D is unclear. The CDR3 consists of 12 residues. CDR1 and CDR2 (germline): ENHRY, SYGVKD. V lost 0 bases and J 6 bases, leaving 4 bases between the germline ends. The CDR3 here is CAISESLDTQYF. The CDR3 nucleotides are TGTGCCATCAGTGAGTCTCTGGATACGCAGTATTTT.

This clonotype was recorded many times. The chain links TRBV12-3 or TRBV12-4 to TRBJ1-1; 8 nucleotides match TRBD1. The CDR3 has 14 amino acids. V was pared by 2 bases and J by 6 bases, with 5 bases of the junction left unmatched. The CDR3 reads CASSLRQGAPEAFF. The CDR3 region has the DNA TGTGCCAGCAGTTTACGGCAGGGGGCGCCTGAAGCTTTCTTT.

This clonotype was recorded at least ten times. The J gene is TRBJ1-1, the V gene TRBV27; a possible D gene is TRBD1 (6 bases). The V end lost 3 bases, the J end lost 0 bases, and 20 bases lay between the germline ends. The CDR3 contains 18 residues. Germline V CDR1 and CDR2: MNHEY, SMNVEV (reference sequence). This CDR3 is CASSFFRGQGMMNTEAFF. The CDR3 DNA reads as TGTGCCAGCAGTTTTTTTCGGGGGCAGGGCATGATGAACACTGAAGCTTTCTTT.

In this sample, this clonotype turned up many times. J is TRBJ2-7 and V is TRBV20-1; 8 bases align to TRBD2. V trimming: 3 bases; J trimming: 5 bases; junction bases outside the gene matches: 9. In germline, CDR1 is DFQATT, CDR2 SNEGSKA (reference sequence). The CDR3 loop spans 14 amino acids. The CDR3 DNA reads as TGCAGTGCTAGGCCCGGGGGGGCCTCGGACGAGCAGTACTTC. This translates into CSARPGGASDEQYF.

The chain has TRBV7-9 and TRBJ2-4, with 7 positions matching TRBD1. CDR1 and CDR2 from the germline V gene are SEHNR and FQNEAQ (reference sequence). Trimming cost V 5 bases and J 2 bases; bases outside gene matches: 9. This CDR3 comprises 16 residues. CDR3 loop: CASSARRGQTKNIQYF. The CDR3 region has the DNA TGTGCCAGCAGCGCCCGAAGGGGGCAGACCAAAAACATTCAGTACTTC.

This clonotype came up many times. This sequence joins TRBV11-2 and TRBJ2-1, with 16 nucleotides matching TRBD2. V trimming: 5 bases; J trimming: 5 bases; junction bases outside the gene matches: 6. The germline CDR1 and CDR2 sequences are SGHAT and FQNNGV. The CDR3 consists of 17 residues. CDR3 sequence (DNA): TGTGCCAGCAGCGGGGGGACTAGCGGGAGGGTTCACAATGAGCAGTTCTTC. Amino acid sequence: CASSGGTSGRVHNEQFF.

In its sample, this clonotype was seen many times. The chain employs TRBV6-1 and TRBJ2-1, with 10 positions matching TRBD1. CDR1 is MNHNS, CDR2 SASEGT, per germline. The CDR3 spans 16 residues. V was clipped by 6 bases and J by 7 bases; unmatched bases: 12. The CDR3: CASSQTGTGEINEQFF. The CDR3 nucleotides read TGTGCCAGCAGCCAAACAGGGACAGGGGAAATTAATGAGCAGTTCTTC.

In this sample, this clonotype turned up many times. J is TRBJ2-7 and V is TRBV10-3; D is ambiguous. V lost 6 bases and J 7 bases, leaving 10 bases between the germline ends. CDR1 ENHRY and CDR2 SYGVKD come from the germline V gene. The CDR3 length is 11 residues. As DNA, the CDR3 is TGTGCCATCAGGGATTTGGGGGAGCAGTACTTC. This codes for CAIRDLGEQYF.

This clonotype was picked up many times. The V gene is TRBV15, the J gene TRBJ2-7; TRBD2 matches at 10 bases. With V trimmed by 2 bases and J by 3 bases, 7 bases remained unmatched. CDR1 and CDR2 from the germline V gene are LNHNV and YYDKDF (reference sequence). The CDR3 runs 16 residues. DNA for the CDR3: TGTGCCACCAGCAGAACCTTAGCGGGAGGCAGCTACGAGCAGTACTTC. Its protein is CATSRTLAGGSYEQYF. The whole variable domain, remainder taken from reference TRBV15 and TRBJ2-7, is DAMVIQNPRYQVTQFGKPVTLSCSQTLNHNVMYWYQQKSSQAPKLLFHYYDKDFNNEADTPDNFQSRRPNTSFCFLDIRSPGLGDTAMYLCATSRTLAGGSYEQYFGPGTRLTVT.